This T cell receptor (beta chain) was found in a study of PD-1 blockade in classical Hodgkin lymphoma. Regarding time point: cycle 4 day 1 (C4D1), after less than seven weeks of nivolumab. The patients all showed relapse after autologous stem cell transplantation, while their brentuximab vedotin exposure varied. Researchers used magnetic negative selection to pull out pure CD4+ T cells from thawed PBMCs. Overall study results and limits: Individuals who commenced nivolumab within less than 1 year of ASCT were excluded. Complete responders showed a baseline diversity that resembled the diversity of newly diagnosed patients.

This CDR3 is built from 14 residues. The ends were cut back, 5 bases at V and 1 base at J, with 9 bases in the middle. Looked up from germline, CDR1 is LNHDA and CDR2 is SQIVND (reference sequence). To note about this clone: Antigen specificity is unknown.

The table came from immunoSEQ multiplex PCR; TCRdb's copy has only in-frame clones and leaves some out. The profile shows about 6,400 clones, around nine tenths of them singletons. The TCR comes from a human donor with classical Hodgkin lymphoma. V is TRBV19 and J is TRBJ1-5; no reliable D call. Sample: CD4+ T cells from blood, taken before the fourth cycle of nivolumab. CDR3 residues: CASSAPISNQPQHF. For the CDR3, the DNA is TGTGCCAGTAGTGCCCCAATAAGCAATCAGCCCCAGCATTTT.